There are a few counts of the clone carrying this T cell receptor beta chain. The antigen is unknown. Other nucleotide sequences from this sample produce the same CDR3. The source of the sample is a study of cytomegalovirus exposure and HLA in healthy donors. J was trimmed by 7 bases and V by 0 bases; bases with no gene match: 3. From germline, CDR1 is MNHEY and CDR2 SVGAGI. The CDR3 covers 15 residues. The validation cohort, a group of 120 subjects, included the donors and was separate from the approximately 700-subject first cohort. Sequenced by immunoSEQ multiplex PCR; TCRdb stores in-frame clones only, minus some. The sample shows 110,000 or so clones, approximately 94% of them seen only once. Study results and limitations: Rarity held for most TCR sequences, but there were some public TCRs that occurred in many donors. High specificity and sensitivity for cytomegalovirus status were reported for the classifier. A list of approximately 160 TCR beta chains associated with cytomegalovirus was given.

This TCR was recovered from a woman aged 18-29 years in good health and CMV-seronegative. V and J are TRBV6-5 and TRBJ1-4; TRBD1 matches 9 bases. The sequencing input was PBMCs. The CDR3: CASSYSTGGGEKLFF. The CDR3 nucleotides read TGTGCCAGCAGTTACTCGACAGGGGGAGGTGAAAAACTGTTTTTT.